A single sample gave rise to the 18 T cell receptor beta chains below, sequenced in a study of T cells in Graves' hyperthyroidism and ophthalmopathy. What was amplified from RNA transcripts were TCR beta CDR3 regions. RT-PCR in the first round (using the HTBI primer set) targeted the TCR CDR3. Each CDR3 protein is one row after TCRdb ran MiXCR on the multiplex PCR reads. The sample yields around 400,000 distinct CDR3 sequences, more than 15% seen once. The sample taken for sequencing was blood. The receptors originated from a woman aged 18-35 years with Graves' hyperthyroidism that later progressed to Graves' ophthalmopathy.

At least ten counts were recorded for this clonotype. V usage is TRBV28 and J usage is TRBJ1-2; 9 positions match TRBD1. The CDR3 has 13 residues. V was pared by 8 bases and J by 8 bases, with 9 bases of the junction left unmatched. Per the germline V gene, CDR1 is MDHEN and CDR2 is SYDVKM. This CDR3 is CASLRTGGRGYTF. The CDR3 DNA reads TGTGCCAGCCTTAGAACAGGGGGCAGGGGCTACACCTTC.

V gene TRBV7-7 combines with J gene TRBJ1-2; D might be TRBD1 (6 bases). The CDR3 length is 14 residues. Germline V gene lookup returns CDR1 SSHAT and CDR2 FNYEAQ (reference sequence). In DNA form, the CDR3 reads TGTGCTAGCTTGGAGCACGGACAGCACTATGGCTACACCTTC. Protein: CASLEHGQHYGYTF.

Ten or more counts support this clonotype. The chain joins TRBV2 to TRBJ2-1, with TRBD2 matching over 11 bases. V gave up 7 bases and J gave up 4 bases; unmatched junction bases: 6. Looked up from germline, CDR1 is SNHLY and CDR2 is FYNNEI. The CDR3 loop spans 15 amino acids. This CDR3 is CASTSGLAAYNEQFF. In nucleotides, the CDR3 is TGTGCCAGCACCTCGGGACTAGCGGCATACAATGAGCAGTTCTTC.

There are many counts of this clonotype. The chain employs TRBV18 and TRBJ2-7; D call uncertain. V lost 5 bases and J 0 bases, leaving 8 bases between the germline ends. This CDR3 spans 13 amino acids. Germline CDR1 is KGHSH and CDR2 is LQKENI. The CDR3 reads CASSGRSSYEQYF. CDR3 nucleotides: TGTGCCAGCTCAGGACGGAGCTCCTACGAGCAGTACTTC.

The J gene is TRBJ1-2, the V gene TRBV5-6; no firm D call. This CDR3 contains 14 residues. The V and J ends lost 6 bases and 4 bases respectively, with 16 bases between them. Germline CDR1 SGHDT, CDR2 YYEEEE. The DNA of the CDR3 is TGTGCCAGCAAAACCGGTCTGAGCCTCTATGGCTACACCTTC. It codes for CASKTGLSLYGYTF. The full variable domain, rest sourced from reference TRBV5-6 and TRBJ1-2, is DAGVTQSPTHLIKTRGQQVTLRCSPKSGHDTVSWYQQALGQGPQFIFQYYEEEERQRGNFPDRFSGHQFPNYSSELNVNALLLGDSALYLCASKTGLSLYGYTFGSGTRLTVV.

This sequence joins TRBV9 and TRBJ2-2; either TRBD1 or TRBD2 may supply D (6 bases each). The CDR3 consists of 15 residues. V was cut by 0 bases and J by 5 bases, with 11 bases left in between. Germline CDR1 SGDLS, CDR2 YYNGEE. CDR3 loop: CASSVGGARTGELFF. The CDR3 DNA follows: TGTGCCAGCAGCGTAGGGGGGGCGCGGACCGGGGAGCTGTTTTTT.

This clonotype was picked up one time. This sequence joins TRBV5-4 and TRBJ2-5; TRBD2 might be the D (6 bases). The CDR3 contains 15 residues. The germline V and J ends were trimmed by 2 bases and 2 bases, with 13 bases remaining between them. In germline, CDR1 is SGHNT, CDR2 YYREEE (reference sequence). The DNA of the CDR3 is TGTGCCAGCAGCTTATCGACTAGTCCTCAAGAGACCCAGTACTTC. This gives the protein CASSLSTSPQETQYF.

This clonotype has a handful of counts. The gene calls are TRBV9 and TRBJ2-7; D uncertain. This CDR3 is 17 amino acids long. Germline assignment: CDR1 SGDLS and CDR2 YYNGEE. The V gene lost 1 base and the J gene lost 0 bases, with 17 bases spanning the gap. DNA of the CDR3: TGTGCCAGCAGCGTAACGATAGTAGTGCGAGTCTCCTACGAGCAGTACTTC. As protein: CASSVTIVVRVSYEQYF.

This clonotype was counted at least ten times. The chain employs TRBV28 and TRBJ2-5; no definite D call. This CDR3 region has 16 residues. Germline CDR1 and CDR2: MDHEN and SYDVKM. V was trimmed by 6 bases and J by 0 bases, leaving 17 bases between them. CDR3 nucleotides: TGTGCCAGCAGCCTGTGGGCCCAACCGTACCAAGAGACCCAGTACTTC. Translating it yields CASSLWAQPYQETQYF.

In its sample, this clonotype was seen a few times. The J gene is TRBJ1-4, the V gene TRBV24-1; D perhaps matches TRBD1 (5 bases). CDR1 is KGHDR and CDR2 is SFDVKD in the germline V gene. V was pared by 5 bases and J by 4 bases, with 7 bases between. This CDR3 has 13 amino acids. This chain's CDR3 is CATSAGHNEKLFF. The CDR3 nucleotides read TGTGCCACCAGTGCGGGGCATAATGAAAAACTGTTTTTT.

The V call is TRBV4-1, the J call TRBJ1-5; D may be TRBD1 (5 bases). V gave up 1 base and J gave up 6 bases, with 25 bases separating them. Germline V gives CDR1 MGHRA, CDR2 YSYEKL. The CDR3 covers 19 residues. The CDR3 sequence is CASSQVHTWGRVHGQPQHF. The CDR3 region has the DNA TGCGCCAGCAGCCAAGTGCACACTTGGGGGAGGGTACACGGTCAGCCCCAGCATTTT.

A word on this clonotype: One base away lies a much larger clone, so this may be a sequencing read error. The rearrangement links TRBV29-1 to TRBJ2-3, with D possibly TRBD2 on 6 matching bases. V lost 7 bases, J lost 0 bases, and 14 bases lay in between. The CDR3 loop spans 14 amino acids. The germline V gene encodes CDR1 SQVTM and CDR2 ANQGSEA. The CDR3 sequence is CSALRGGSTDTQYF. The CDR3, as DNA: TGCAGCGCCTTGCGGGGCGGTAGCACAGATACGCAGTATTTT.

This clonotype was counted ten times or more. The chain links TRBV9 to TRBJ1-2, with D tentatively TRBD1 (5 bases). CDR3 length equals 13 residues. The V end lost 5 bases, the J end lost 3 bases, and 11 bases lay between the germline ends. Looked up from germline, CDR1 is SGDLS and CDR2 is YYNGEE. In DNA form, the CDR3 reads TGTGCCAGCAGTGTCGGCAGGGACTATGGCTACACCTTC. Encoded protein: CASSVGRDYGYTF.

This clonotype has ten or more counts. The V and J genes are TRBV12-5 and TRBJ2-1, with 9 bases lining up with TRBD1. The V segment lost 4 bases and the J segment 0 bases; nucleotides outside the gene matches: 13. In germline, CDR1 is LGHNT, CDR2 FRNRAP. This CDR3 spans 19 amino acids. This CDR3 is CASGSGQGNLLSSYNEQFF. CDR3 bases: TGTGCTAGTGGTTCTGGACAGGGGAACCTCCTTAGCTCCTACAATGAGCAGTTCTTC.

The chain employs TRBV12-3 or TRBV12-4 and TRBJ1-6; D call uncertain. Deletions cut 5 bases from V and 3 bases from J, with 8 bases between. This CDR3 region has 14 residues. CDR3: CASSPGVYNSPLHF. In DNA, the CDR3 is TGTGCCAGCAGTCCCGGGGTCTATAATTCACCCCTCCACTTT.

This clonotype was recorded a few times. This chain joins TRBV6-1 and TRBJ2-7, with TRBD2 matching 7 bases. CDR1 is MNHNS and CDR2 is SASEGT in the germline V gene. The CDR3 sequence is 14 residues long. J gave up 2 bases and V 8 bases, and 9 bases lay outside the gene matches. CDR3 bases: TGTGCCAGCGTCCCCACAGCGGGGACCTACGAGCAGTACTTC. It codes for CASVPTAGTYEQYF.

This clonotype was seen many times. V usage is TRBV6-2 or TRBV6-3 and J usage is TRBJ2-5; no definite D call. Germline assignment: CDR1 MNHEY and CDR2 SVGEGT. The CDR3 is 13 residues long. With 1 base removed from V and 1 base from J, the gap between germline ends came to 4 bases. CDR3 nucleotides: TGTGCCAGCAGTTACTGGGGCCAAGAGACCCAGTACTTC. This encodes CASSYWGQETQYF.

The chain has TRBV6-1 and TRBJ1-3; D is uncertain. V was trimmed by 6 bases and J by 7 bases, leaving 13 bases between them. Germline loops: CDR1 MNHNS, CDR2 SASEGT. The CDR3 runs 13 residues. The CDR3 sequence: CASSLSTTNTIYF. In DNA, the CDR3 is TGTGCCAGCAGCCTTTCGACTACCAACACCATATATTTT.